This T cell receptor beta chain was retrieved from a study of shared clonotypes between healthy human individuals. On the study more broadly: Researchers assigned three CD4 naive, three CD4 memory, two CD8 naive and one CD8 memory plate to each donor.

Deep was the level at which the assay was run. Some clones are missing from TCRdb's copy, which holds only in-frame ones; the method was immunoSEQ multiplex PCR. The sample lists a few million clones; approximately 94% were seen once. About this clone: Its antigen is currently unknown.

The CD4+ fraction was divided into a CD45RA+ naive subset and a CD45RA-negative memory subset. Overall study results and limits: Generation probabilities were higher for clonotypes shared across all four sorted-subset donors than for unshared ones.

Sequenced sample: naive CD4+ T cells sorted from blood. The subset is: CD45RA+ positively selected. The clonotype originates from a man younger than 30 in good health.

The CDR3 DNA is TGTGCCAGCAACCCGACCGGGGGCCCCTACGAGCAGTACTTC. Residues: CASNPTGGPYEQYF. The rearrangement uses TRBV28 and TRBJ2-7, with D perhaps assigned TRBD1 or TRBD2 (6 bases each). The CDR3 consists of 14 residues. V gave up 7 bases and J gave up 2 bases, with 15 bases separating them. Germline V gene lookup returns CDR1 MDHEN and CDR2 SYDVKM.